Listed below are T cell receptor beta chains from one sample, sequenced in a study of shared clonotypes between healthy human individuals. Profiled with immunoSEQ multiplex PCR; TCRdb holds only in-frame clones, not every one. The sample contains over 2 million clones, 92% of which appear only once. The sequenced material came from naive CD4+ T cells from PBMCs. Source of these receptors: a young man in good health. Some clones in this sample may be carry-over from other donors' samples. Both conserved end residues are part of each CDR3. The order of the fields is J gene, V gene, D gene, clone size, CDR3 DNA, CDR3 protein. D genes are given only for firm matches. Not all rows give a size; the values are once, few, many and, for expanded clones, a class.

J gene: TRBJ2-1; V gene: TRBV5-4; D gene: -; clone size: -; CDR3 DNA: TGTGCCCCGACGCTAGCGACCTCCTACAATGAGCAGTTCTTC; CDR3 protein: CAPTLATSYNEQFF
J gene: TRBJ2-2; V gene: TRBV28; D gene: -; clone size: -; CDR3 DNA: TGTGCCAGCACCCCTTCCCAATCGAACACCGGGGAGCTGTTTTTT; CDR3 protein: CASTPSQSNTGELFF
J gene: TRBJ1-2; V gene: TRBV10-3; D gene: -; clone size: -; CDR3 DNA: TGTGCCATCAGTGAGTCCGGCCACGCAACCCAAAGTGGCTACACCTTC; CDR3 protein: CAISESGHATQSGYTF
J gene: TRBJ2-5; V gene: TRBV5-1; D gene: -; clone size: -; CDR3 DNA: TGCGCCAGCAGCGCCACAGGTATCCAAGAGACCCAGTACTTC; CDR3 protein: CASSATGIQETQYF
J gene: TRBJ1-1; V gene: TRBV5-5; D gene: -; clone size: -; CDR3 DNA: TGTGCCAGCAGCTTGGGCAGAGCGAACACTGAAGCTTTCTTT; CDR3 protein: CASSLGRANTEAFF
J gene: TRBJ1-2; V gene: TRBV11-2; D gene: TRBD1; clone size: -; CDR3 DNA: TGTGCCAGCAGGCTCGGGAGGGGGCAGAAACTTAACTATGGCTACACCTTC; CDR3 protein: CASRLGRGQKLNYGYTF
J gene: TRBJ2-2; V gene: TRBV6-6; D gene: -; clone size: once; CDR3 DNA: TGTGCCAGCAGTTACTTGGCAGTAACCGGGGAGCTGTTTTTT; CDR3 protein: CASSYLAVTGELFF
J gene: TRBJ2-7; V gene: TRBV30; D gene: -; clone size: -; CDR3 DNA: TGTGCCTGGAGCTTTAAACCTCTTTACGAGCAGTACTTC; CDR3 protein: CAWSFKPLYEQYF
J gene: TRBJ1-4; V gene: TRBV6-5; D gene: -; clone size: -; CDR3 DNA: TGTGCCAGCAGTCCGGGACGGGTTAATGAAAAACTGTTTTTT; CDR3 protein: CASSPGRVNEKLFF
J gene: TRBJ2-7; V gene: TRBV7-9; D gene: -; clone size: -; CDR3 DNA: TGTGCCAGCAGCTTAGGGCAGCGAAAAGCCTACGAGCAGTACTTC; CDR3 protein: CASSLGQRKAYEQYF
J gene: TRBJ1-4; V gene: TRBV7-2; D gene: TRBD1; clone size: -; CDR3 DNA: TGTGCCAGCAGCCGGGACAGGCTGATCCATGAAAAACTGTTTTTT; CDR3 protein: CASSRDRLIHEKLFF
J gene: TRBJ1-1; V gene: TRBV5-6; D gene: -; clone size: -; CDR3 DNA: TGTGCCAGCAGCTTGGTCCGACCCACTTTTGAAGCTTTCTTT; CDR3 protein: CASSLVRPTFEAFF
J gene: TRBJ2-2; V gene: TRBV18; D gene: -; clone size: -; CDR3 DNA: TGTGCCAGCTCACCACCCCGAAACACCGGGGAGCTGTTTTTT; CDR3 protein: CASSPPRNTGELFF
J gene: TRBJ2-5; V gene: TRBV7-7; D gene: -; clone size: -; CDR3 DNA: TGTGCCAGCAGCTTGGGACTTTTAGTGGAGACCCAGTACTTC; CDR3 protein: CASSLGLLVETQYF
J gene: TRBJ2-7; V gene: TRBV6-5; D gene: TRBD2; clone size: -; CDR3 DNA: TGTGCCAGCAGTTGGACTAGCGGGGCCTACGAGCAGTACTTC; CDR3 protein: CASSWTSGAYEQYF
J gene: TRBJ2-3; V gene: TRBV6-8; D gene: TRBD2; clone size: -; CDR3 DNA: TGTGCCAGCAGTTCTCCCGGGAGGGTAGATACGCAGTATTTT; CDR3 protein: CASSSPGRVDTQYF
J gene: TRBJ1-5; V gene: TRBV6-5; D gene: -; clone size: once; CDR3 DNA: TGTGCCAGCAGTCCTGGAAGGGAAGGGCAGCCCCAGCATTTT; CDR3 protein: CASSPGREGQPQHF
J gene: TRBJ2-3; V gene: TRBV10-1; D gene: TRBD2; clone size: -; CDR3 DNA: TGCGCCAGCAGTGGAGCGGGGACTAGCGCTTACCTCACAGATACGCAGTATTTT; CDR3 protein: CASSGAGTSAYLTDTQYF
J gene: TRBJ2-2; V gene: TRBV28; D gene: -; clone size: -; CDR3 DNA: TGTGCCAGCACACGGAGGGGGCGAGGAACCGGGGAGCTGTTTTTT; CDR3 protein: CASTRRGRGTGELFF
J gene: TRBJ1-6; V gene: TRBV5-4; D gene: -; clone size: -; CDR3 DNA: TGTGCCAGCAGCTTGGCGACGACCGCTTCACCCCTCCACTTT; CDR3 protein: CASSLATTASPLHF
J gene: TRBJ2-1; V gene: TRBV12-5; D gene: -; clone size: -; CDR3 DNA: TGTGCTAGTGGTTTGGAGGAAAGGGAGCAGTTCTTC; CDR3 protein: CASGLEEREQFF
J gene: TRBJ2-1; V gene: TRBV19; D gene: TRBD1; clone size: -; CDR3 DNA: TGTGCCAGTAGTAGGGGACAGGGGAATCGGGGTGAGCAGTTCTTC; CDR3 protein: CASSRGQGNRGEQFF
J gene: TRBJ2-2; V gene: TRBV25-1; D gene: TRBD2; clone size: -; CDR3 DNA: TGTGCCAGCAGTGAAGGATGGGGACTAGCGGGTTCCGGGGAGCTGTTTTTT; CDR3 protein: CASSEGWGLAGSGELFF
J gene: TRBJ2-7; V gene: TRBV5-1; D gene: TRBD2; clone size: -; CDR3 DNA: TGCGCCAGCAGCTTGTTGATCGCGGGAGCGAATTCCTACGAGCAGTACTTC; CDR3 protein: CASSLLIAGANSYEQYF
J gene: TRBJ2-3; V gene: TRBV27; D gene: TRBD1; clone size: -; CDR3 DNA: TGTGCCAGCAGTTTCGCCGGGACAGGGACGCAGTATTTT; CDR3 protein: CASSFAGTGTQYF
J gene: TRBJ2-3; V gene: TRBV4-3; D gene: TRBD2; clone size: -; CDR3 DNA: TGCGCCAGCAGCCAAGGACCAGCGGGAGATCTCACAGATACGCAGTATTTT; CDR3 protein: CASSQGPAGDLTDTQYF
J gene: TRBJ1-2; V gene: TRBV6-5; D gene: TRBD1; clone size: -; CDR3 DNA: TGTGCCAGCAGTAGATACGGGACAGGCTATGGCTACACCTTC; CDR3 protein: CASSRYGTGYGYTF